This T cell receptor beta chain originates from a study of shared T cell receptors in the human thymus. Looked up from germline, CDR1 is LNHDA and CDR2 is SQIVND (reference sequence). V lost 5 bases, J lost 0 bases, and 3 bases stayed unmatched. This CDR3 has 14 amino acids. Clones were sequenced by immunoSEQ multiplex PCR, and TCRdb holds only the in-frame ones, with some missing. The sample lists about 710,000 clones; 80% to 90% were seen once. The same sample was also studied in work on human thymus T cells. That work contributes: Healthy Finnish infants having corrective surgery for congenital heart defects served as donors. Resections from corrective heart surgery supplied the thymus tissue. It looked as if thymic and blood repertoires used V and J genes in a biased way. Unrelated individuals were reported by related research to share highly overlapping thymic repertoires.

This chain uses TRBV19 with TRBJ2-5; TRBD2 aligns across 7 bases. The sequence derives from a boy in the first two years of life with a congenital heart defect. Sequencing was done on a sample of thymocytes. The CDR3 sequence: CASSPLAHQETQYF. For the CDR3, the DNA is TGTGCCAGTAGTCCACTAGCGCACCAAGAGACCCAGTACTTC.